Each of the 11 T cell receptor beta chains below was sequenced from the same sample in a study of a mutant IDH1 vaccine in newly diagnosed glioma. Time point here: baseline, week 1 (first vaccination visit). Treatment in this sample: pre-vaccination baseline after standard-of-care therapy. The data were produced by immunoSEQ multiplex PCR, yet TCRdb's version contains in-frame clones alone and is incomplete. The sample consists of 80,000 to 100,000 clones, around 80% of them appearing once. This sample comprised PBMCs, obtained from a glioma patient treated with radiotherapy, temozolomide or both. Receptors originate from a man between 35 and 55 years old with glioma.

On this clone itself: Mismatch with germline at one junction end may stem from a read error. Within the sample, other DNA sequences also encode this same CDR3. As DNA, the CDR3 is TGTGCCAGCAGTGACTTCTCTAGACAGGGGCAAGAGACTCAGTACTTC. As protein: CASSDFSRQGQETQYF. This sequence joins TRBV25-1 and TRBJ2-5, with 8 bases fitting TRBD1. The CDR3 spans 16 residues. Germline-derived CDR1 and CDR2 are MGHDK and SYGVNS.

The CDR3 here is CSAQREETQYF. In DNA, the CDR3 is TGCAGTGCCCAGCGGGAAGAGACCCAGTACTTC. The chain combines TRBV20-1 with TRBJ2-5, with D possibly being TRBD2 (6 bases). The CDR3 extends over 11 amino acids. Germline values: CDR1 DFQATT, CDR2 SNEGSKA (reference sequence). V lost 6 bases and J 3 bases, leaving 8 bases between the germline ends.

This chain links TRBV6-6 with TRBJ2-7; TRBD1 matches at 11 bases. The junction had 5 bases not matched to a gene; V was cut back by 2 bases and J by 5 bases. This CDR3 is 15 amino acids long. Germline V gene sequence: CDR1 MNHNY, CDR2 SVGAGI (reference sequence). For the CDR3, the DNA is TGTGCCAGCAGTTACCCTGGACAGGGGGCAAACGAGCAGTACTTC. Translating it yields CASSYPGQGANEQYF.

This clone appeared once. The chain employs TRBV30 and TRBJ1-4; D unclear. CDR1 is GTSNPN, CDR2 SVGIG, per germline (reference sequence). V lost 3 bases, J lost 8 bases, and 13 bases lay in between. CDR3 length: 13 residues. For the CDR3, the DNA is TGTGCCTGGAGCGGAGGGCAAGTAGAAAAACTGTTTTTT. This encodes CAWSGGQVEKLFF.

The chain is built from TRBV7-6 and TRBJ1-4; D unclear. The CDR3 is made up of 13 amino acids. Trimming cost V 5 bases and J 3 bases, with 7 bases left between them. CDR1 and CDR2 from the germline V gene are SGHVS and FNYEAQ. The CDR3 nucleotides are TGTGCCAGCAGCAAACTTCCTAATGAAAAACTGTTTTTT. Translated, it gives CASSKLPNEKLFF.

The V gene is TRBV4-3, the J gene TRBJ2-1; TRBD1 matches 8 bases. This CDR3 comprises 16 residues. Germline V gene lookup returns CDR1 LGHNA and CDR2 YSLEER. V shed 4 bases, J shed 0 bases, and the junction held 5 bases outside the gene matches. The chain's CDR3 is CASSLQDRASYNEQFF. The CDR3 bases are TGCGCCAGCAGCCTACAGGACAGGGCCTCCTACAATGAGCAGTTCTTC.

The CDR3 DNA reads TGTGCCAGCAGCCAGGCAGCTAGCGGATTCACAGATACGCAGTATTTT. Translation: CASSQAASGFTDTQYF. This sequence joins TRBV4-2 and TRBJ2-3; TRBD2 matches 7 bases. This CDR3 has 16 residues. The junction had 8 bases not matched to a gene; V was cut back by 3 bases and J by 2 bases. Per germline, CDR1 LGHNA and CDR2 YNFKEQ.

The chain is built from TRBV19 and TRBJ1-1; 9 bases agree with TRBD1. This CDR3 spans 14 amino acids. Germline V gene data show CDR1 as LNHDA and CDR2 as SQIVND (reference sequence). The junction had 5 bases not matched to a gene; V was cut back by 4 bases and J by 5 bases. CDR3 loop: CASSTRDRVTEAFF. For the CDR3, the DNA is TGTGCCAGTAGTACCCGGGACAGGGTTACTGAAGCTTTCTTT. Full variable domain (remainder filled in from reference TRBV19 and TRBJ1-1): DGGITQSPKYLFRKEGQNVTLSCEQNLNHDAMYWYRQDPGQGLRLIYYSQIVNDFQKGDIAEGYSVSREKKESFPLTVTSAQKNPTAFYLCASSTRDRVTEAFFGQGTRLTVV.

For the CDR3, the DNA is TGTGCCAGCAGCTCAACAGGGGGTCCAACTAATGAAAAACTGTTTTTT. Its translation: CASSSTGGPTNEKLFF. This chain joins TRBV5-4 and TRBJ1-4; 8 nucleotides line up with TRBD1. CDR1 is SGHNT, CDR2 YYREEE, per germline (reference sequence). This CDR3 contains 16 residues. V lost 3 bases to trimming and J lost 0 bases; unmatched junction nucleotides: 4.

This sequence joins TRBV4-2 and TRBJ2-7; D is ambiguous. With 2 bases removed from V and 7 bases from J, the gap between germline ends came to 12 bases. Germline V gives CDR1 LGHNA, CDR2 YNFKEQ. The CDR3 has 13 residues. As DNA, the CDR3 is TGTGCCAGCAGCCAAAACCTCCTCGTGGAGCAGTACTTC. Translation: CASSQNLLVEQYF.

This sequence joins TRBV5-6 and TRBJ2-3; D is ambiguous. The germline V gene has CDR1 SGHDT and CDR2 YYEEEE. This CDR3 spans 15 amino acids. The ends were cut back, 2 bases at V and 3 bases at J, with 13 bases in the middle. CDR3 DNA sequence: TGTGCCAGCAGCTTCTACGGTCTAGTGACAGATACGCAGTATTTT. Residues: CASSFYGLVTDTQYF.